The 5 T cell receptor beta chains given below trace back to one sample, sequenced in a study of cytomegalovirus exposure and HLA in healthy donors. The PCR made use of 60 Vbeta and 13 Jbeta primers. The protocol was immunoSEQ multiplex PCR, while the TCRdb copy is restricted to in-frame clones and leaves out a portion. The data hold approximately 120,000 clones, with 73% observed a single time. Input material: PBMCs. The receptors stem from a man in his 60s in good health and CMV-seropositive.

A note on this clone: This CDR3 is also generated by other DNA sequences in the sample. The chain is built from TRBV28 and TRBJ1-2; D is unresolved. The germline V gene encodes CDR1 MDHEN and CDR2 SYDVKM. The germline V and J ends were trimmed by 2 bases and 3 bases, with 4 bases remaining between them. This CDR3 comprises 12 residues. CDR3 in amino acids: CASSLGHYGYTF. The CDR3 bases are TGTGCCAGCAGTTTAGGGCACTATGGCTACACCTTC.

This chain connects TRBV5-1 to TRBJ2-7, with 7 bases lining up with TRBD2. From germline, CDR1 is SGHRS and CDR2 YFSETQ. The CDR3 has 16 residues. Germline trimming cut 4 bases from V and 3 bases from J; bases unmatched to any gene: 13. CDR3 in amino acids: CASSRLYSGGSYEQYF. The DNA of the CDR3 is TGCGCCAGCAGCCGTCTCTATAGCGGCGGGAGCTACGAGCAGTACTTC.

This clone showed up just a few times. The V gene is TRBV7-2, the J gene TRBJ2-1, with 7 bases aligning to TRBD2. Germline assignment: CDR1 SGHTA and CDR2 FQGNSA. This CDR3 has 14 amino acids. Trimming removed 5 bases from V and 1 base from J; junction bases left unmatched: 2. CDR3 amino acids: CASSRGESYNEQFF. The CDR3 DNA reads TGTGCCAGCAGCCGGGGGGAATCCTACAATGAGCAGTTCTTC.

This clone was counted only a few times. The V call is TRBV7-9, the J call TRBJ1-4; D unresolved. The CDR3 covers 13 residues. V was cut by 5 bases and J by 7 bases, with 11 bases left in between. CDR1 and CDR2 from the germline V gene are SEHNR and FQNEAQ (reference sequence). Written as DNA, the CDR3 is TGTGCCAGCAGCCCGTCGTCGAGTGAAAAACTGTTTTTT. This codes for CASSPSSSEKLFF.

The chain links TRBV9 to TRBJ1-2; no clear D. Trimming stripped 2 bases from V and 4 bases from J, with 9 bases between. Germline V gene lookup returns CDR1 SGDLS and CDR2 YYNGEE. This CDR3 spans 13 amino acids. CDR3 DNA: TGTGCCAGCAGCGTTGAGGATGTCTATGGCTACACCTTC. Amino acids: CASSVEDVYGYTF.